This T cell receptor (beta chain) originates from a study of early stage breast cancer tumors. About the research overall: About 70% of the 16 invasive tumors were ER+, PR+ and HER2-. Study-wide points: Compared with adjacent normal breast tissue, tumors showed around 2.5-fold greater T cell density and higher clonality.

Notes on this clone: Its antigen is not known.

The CDR3 length is 14 residues. Germline assignment: CDR1 GTSNPN and CDR2 SVGIG (reference sequence). J lost 0 bases, V lost 7 bases, and 4 bases had no gene match. Assay used: immunoSEQ multiplex PCR; TCRdb lists only in-frame clones, some missing. This sample yields fewer than 30,000 clones, of which around three quarters are seen a single time; 9.5% to 15% belongs to the top ten. This TCR was sampled from a person between 60 and 69 years old with breast cancer. Input material: blood. This rearrangement joins TRBV30 to TRBJ2-3, with 10 bases aligning to TRBD2. CDR3 nucleotide sequence: TGTGCCTTGACTAGCGGGCGAAGCACAGATACGCAGTATTTT. Amino acids: CALTSGRSTDTQYF.